Listed below are T cell receptor beta chains from one sample, sequenced in a study of cytomegalovirus exposure and HLA in healthy donors. Generated by immunoSEQ multiplex PCR, the TCRdb table keeps only in-frame clones and is missing some. The sample holds over 150,000 clones; 65% to 90% are singletons and the top ten take 2% to 2.5%. Sequenced input: PBMCs. These receptor sequences come from a male donor in good health and CMV-seronegative. Each CDR3 is given with its conserved first and last residue. D genes are given only for firm matches. Rows may omit the clone size; those that give it use once, few, many or a size class.

>-|TRBV14|TRBJ1-1|-
TGTGCCAGCAGCCTTAACAGCGGCACTGAAGCTTTCTTT
CASSLNSGTEAFF
>-|TRBV5-6|TRBJ2-7|-
TGTGCCAGCAGCTTTGGTCACGGCGGGTACGAGCAGTACTTC
CASSFGHGGYEQYF
>-|TRBV7-9|TRBJ1-4|-
TGTGCCAGCAGCTTAGGGTATTCAGGGGAACATGAAAAACTGTTTTTT
CASSLGYSGEHEKLFF
>TRBD1|TRBV11-2|TRBJ2-4|-
TGTGCCAGCAGCTCTCAGGGGGAGACGAAAAACATTCAGTACTTC
CASSSQGETKNIQYF
>TRBD1|TRBV11-3|TRBJ2-7|once
TGTGCCAGCAGCCAAGGACAGGGCAGCTCCTACGAGCAGTACTTC
CASSQGQGSSYEQYF
>-|TRBV6-1|TRBJ2-7|-
TGTGCCAGCAGTGAACAACCAGGTCTTTACACCTACGAGCAGTACTTC
CASSEQPGLYTYEQYF
>TRBD1|TRBV5-1|TRBJ1-1|-
TGCGCCAGTTCTCCGGGACAGGGGCCTGAAGCTTTCTTT
CASSPGQGPEAFF
>-|TRBV7-8|TRBJ1-1|-
TGTGCCAGCAGCTTTCCGCCACCACCTAGAAACACTGAAGCTTTCTTT
CASSFPPPPRNTEAFF
>-|TRBV9|TRBJ1-2|-
TGTGCCAGCAGCGTGGGCAGGCTGAACTATGGCTACACCTTC
CASSVGRLNYGYTF
>-|TRBV13|TRBJ2-7|-
TGTGCCAGCAGCCCAGGGTACGAGCAGTACTTC
CASSPGYEQYF
>TRBD1|TRBV10-3|TRBJ2-3|-
TGTGCCATCAGTGGGACAGGATACACAGATACGCAGTATTTT
CAISGTGYTDTQYF
>TRBD1|TRBV6-4|TRBJ2-2|-
TGTGCCAGCAGTGACTCGGGACAGGGTAACACCGGGGAGCTGTTTTTT
CASSDSGQGNTGELFF
>-|TRBV7-2|TRBJ2-2|-
TGTGCCAGCAGCTTAGCGGTGGGCCTCGGTGGGGAGCTGTTTTTT
CASSLAVGLGGELFF
>-|TRBV19|TRBJ1-2|-
TGTGCCAGTAGTCCTTTATCAGGGGGCTACACCTTC
CASSPLSGGYTF
>TRBD1|TRBV11-2|TRBJ1-5|-
TGTGCCAGCAGCTCGACAGGGAGCAATCAGCCCCAGCATTTT
CASSSTGSNQPQHF
>-|TRBV18|TRBJ1-1|-
TGTGCCAGCTCACCCGCGGGAGGTGGCACTGAAGCTTTCTTT
CASSPAGGGTEAFF
>-|TRBV14|TRBJ1-2|-
TGTGCCAGCAGCCAAGGTGCAGGGGCCCTACTGAACTATGGCTACACCTTC
CASSQGAGALLNYGYTF
>TRBD2|TRBV10-3|TRBJ2-3|-
TGTGCCATCAGTTCGAGCGGGGAGGGTACGCAGTATTTT
CAISSSGEGTQYF
>TRBD2|TRBV7-9|TRBJ2-1|-
TGTGCCAGCAGCCCAACCGGGAGGCCCTTCTTC
CASSPTGRPFF
>-|TRBV4-1|TRBJ1-6|-
TGCGCCAGCAGCCAAGGTTCGGGGGAGGGGCTTGGTTCACCCCTCCACTTT
CASSQGSGEGLGSPLHF
>-|TRBV25-1|TRBJ1-5|once
TGTGCCAGCAGTGAATACGGGGGCAATCAGCCCCAGCATTTT
CASSEYGGNQPQHF
>TRBD2|TRBV7-6|TRBJ2-7|once
TGTGCCAGCAGCACAAGGACTAGCGGGGACTACGAGCAGTACTTC
CASSTRTSGDYEQYF
>TRBD1|TRBV11-2|TRBJ1-2|-
TGTGCCAGCAGCTTATCAGGGACAGGGGGCTGGTATGGCTACACCTTC
CASSLSGTGGWYGYTF
>-|TRBV5-4|TRBJ2-3|-
TGTGCCAGCACCGTTACGGGTGTCACAGATACGCAGTATTTT
CASTVTGVTDTQYF
>TRBD2|TRBV30|TRBJ2-5|-
TGTGCCTGGGTAGCGGGGGGGTACCAAGAGACCCAGTACTTC
CAWVAGGYQETQYF
>-|TRBV7-9|TRBJ1-1|-
TGTGCCAGCGGTTCGTCCCTCCGTATTTTCCAAACAGGGATTGAAGCTTTCTTT
CASGSSLRIFQTGIEAFF